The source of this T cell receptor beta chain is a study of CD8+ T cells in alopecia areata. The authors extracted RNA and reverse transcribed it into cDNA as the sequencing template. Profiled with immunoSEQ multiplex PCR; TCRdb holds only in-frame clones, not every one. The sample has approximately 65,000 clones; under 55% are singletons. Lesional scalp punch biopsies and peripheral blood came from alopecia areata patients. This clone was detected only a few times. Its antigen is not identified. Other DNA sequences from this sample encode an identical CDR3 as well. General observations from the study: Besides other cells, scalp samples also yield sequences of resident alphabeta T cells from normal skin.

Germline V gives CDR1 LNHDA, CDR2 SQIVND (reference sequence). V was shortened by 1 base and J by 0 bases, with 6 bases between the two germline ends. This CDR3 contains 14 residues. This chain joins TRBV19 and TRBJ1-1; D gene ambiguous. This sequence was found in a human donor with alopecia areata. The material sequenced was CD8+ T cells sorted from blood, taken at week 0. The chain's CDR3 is CASSIGGMNTEAFF. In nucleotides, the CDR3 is TGTGCCAGTAGTATAGGAGGGATGAACACTGAAGCTTTCTTT. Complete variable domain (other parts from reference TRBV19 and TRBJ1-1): DGGITQSPKYLFRKEGQNVTLSCEQNLNHDAMYWYRQDPGQGLRLIYYSQIVNDFQKGDIAEGYSVSREKKESFPLTVTSAQKNPTAFYLCASSIGGMNTEAFFGQGTRLTVV.